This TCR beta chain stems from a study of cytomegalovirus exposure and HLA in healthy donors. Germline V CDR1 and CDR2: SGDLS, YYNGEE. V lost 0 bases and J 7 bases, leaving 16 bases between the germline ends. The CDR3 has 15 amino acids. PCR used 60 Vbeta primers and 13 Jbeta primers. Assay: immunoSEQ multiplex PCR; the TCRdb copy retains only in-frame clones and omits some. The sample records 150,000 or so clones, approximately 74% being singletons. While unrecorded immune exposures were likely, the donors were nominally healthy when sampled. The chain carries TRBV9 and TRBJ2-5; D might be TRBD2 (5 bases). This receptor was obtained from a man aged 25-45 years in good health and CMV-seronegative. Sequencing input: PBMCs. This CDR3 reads CASSVGGSQRGTQYF. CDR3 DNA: TGTGCCAGCAGCGTAGGCGGGTCTCAACGGGGGACCCAGTACTTC. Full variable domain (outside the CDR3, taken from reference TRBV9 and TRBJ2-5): DSGVTQTPKHLITATGQRVTLRCSPRSGDLSVYWYQQSLDQGLQFLIQYYNGEERAKGNILERFSAQQFPDLHSELNLSSLELGDSALYFCASSVGGSQRGTQYFGPGTRLLVL.